The source of this T cell receptor beta chain is a study of blood T cell repertoires in COVID-19. Overall study: The United States, Italy and Spain provided the acute and convalescent COVID-19 samples. The cDNA or gDNA used as material had been derived from T cells, B-cell-depleted T cells, or PBMCs.

Under the authors' procedure: The authors estimated nucleated cell counts from reference gene primer amplification. Data came from immunoSEQ multiplex PCR; TCRdb stores just in-frame clones and leaves some out. The V and J calls and clone size were taken over from that table, and D and trimming were inferred from the DNA. This table has around 250,000 clones, over 80% appearing once. Germline CDR1 is MNHNY and CDR2 is SVGAGI (reference sequence). V was cut by 7 bases and J by 1 base, with 10 bases left in between. This CDR3 contains 13 residues. Recruitment covered about 25 US areas and drew participants whose ages spanned roughly 18 to 100 years.

This chain links TRBV6-6 with TRBJ2-5; possibly TRBD2 for D (7 bases). The sample comprised PBMCs or T cells enriched from blood (not recorded which). The receptor was isolated from a human donor in a cohort exposed to, infected with or recovered from COVID-19 (not recorded which). The donor label of this sample is uncertain. As DNA, the CDR3 is TGTGCCAGCATTCGGGGGGCCCAAGAGACCCAGTACTTC. It specifies CASIRGAQETQYF.